The 21 T cell receptor beta chains in this list originate from one sample, sequenced in a study of technical replicates of blood from a few donors. TCRdb keeps only in-frame clones here, not all; method: immunoSEQ multiplex PCR. The table includes around 70,000 clones, roughly 94% detected once. The specimen was T cells isolated from PBMCs. Source of these receptors: a human donor in good health.

The CDR3 spells CASSLGTYDRDSYEQYF. The CDR3 DNA sequence: TGTGCCAGCAGCTTAGGGACGTACGACAGGGACTCCTACGAGCAGTACTTC. The chain combines TRBV11-2 with TRBJ2-7, with 7 bases aligning to TRBD1. The J segment lost 0 bases and the V segment lost 1 base, leaving 9 bases of the junction unmatched. Germline lookup yields CDR1 SGHAT and CDR2 FQNNGV. There are 17 residues in the CDR3.

J is TRBJ1-1 and V is TRBV5-1; 8 bases map to TRBD1. The CDR3 consists of 14 residues. The germline V gene encodes CDR1 SGHRS and CDR2 YFSETQ. The trim removed 4 bases at V and 4 bases at J, leaving 6 bases unmatched. The CDR3: CASSPEQGVTEAFF. DNA for the CDR3: TGCGCCAGCAGCCCAGAACAGGGGGTCACTGAAGCTTTCTTT. The full variable domain, with the rest looked up from reference TRBV5-1 and TRBJ1-1, is KAGVTQTPRYLIKTRGQQVTLSCSPISGHRSVSWYQQTPGQGLQFLFEYFSETQRNKGNFPGRFSGRQFSNSRSEMNVSTLELGDSALYLCASSPEQGVTEAFFGQGTRLTVV.

This chain uses TRBV11-2 with TRBJ2-7; 7 bases are a match to TRBD1. The CDR3 sequence is 16 residues long. Trimming removed 1 base from V and 6 bases from J; junction bases left unmatched: 12. CDR1 and CDR2 (germline): SGHAT, FQNNGV. The CDR3 loop reads CASSLVFGTAVGEQYF. CDR3 coding DNA: TGTGCCAGCAGCTTAGTATTCGGGACAGCTGTGGGCGAGCAGTACTTC.

The chain uses TRBV2 and TRBJ2-7; D possibly corresponds to TRBD1 (6 bases). The CDR3 runs 18 residues. Deletions cut 3 bases from V and 0 bases from J, with 21 bases between. Germline V gene data show CDR1 as SNHLY and CDR2 as FYNNEI. CDR3 sequence reads: CASSDSGQRIRGSYEQYF. CDR3 DNA: TGTGCCAGCAGTGATTCCGGACAGCGGATAAGGGGCTCCTACGAGCAGTACTTC.

This sequence joins TRBV7-8 and TRBJ1-1, with D uncertain. CDR1 is SGHVS and CDR2 is FQNEAQ in the germline V gene. The V gene lost 4 bases and the J gene lost 1 base, with 34 bases spanning the gap. The CDR3 length is 22 residues. CDR3 residues: CASSSARIGSRRAQEGNTEAFF. The CDR3 DNA sequence: TGTGCCAGCAGCTCAGCCCGTATCGGGTCCCGGAGGGCTCAGGAAGGGAACACTGAAGCTTTCTTT. Combining the CDR3 with reference TRBV7-8 and TRBJ1-1 gives the whole variable domain GAGVSQSPRYKVAKRGQDVALRCDPISGHVSLFWYQQALGQGPEFLTYFQNEAQLDKSGLPSDRFFAERPEGSVSTLKIQRTQQEDSAVYLCASSSARIGSRRAQEGNTEAFFGQGTRLTVV.

V and J are TRBV7-9 and TRBJ1-4; D gene ambiguous. The germline V gene has CDR1 SEHNR and CDR2 FQNEAQ (reference sequence). Trimming shortened V by 4 bases and J by 2 bases, and 8 bases separated the two germline ends. This CDR3 has 14 residues. The CDR3 sequence is CASSSLSTNEKLFF. The CDR3 coding sequence is TGTGCCAGCAGCTCCCTGAGTACTAATGAAAAACTGTTTTTT.

The genes are TRBV2 and TRBJ2-5, with D unclear. V lost 4 bases to trimming and J lost 5 bases, with 8 bases between them. CDR3 length: 12 residues. CDR1 SNHLY and CDR2 FYNNEI come from the germline V gene. DNA of the CDR3: TGTGCCAGCAGTGCGCCTAGGGAGACCCAGTACTTC. Protein: CASSAPRETQYF.

The DNA for the CDR3 is TGTGCCAGCTCCACAGACGGGAACACTGAAGCTTTCTTT. Protein sequence: CASSTDGNTEAFF. The chain couples TRBV18 to TRBJ1-1; D is unclear. Germline V CDR1 and CDR2: KGHSH, LQKENI. The germline V and J ends were trimmed by 6 bases and 1 base, with 9 bases remaining between them. The CDR3 is 13 residues long.

CDR3 region: CASSQGGGAGYGYTF. The CDR3 nucleotides read TGCGCCAGCAGCCAAGGAGGGGGCGCTGGCTATGGCTACACCTTC. The chain has TRBV4-1 and TRBJ1-2, with 7 bases lining up with TRBD1. Germline CDR1 MGHRA, CDR2 YSYEKL. This CDR3 comprises 15 residues. The V segment lost 1 base and the J segment 4 bases; nucleotides outside the gene matches: 6.

The rearrangement links TRBV19 to TRBJ1-5; 7 bases agree with TRBD1. J lost 3 bases, V lost 3 bases, and 5 bases had no gene match. The CDR3 runs to 15 residues. CDR1 and CDR2 (germline): LNHDA, SQIVND (reference sequence). The CDR3 protein is CASSMDRTFNQPQHF. DNA for the CDR3: TGTGCCAGTAGTATGGACAGGACTTTCAATCAGCCCCAGCATTTT.

The V gene is TRBV7-8, the J gene TRBJ2-7; 7 positions agree with TRBD1. The CDR3 runs to 15 residues. V was clipped by 5 bases and J by 0 bases; unmatched bases: 7. In germline, CDR1 is SGHVS, CDR2 FQNEAQ. In DNA, the CDR3 is TGTGCCAGCAGCCCTACAGGGGCCGTCTCCTACGAGCAGTACTTC. This sequence encodes CASSPTGAVSYEQYF. Based on the CDR3 plus reference TRBV7-8 and TRBJ2-7, the full variable domain is GAGVSQSPRYKVAKRGQDVALRCDPISGHVSLFWYQQALGQGPEFLTYFQNEAQLDKSGLPSDRFFAERPEGSVSTLKIQRTQQEDSAVYLCASSPTGAVSYEQYFGPGTRLTVT.

J is TRBJ2-7 and V is TRBV2; 7 nucleotides agree with TRBD2. Germline CDR1 SNHLY, CDR2 FYNNEI. The CDR3 totals 15 residues. Trimming at V came to 3 bases and at J to 0 bases, leaving 5 bases not matched to a gene. CDR3 region: CASSEGGTTSYEQYF. The DNA for the CDR3 is TGTGCCAGCAGTGAGGGTGGGACTACCTCCTACGAGCAGTACTTC.

The chain uses TRBV2 and TRBJ1-1; TRBD1 agrees at 7 bases. Unmatched junction bases numbered 8, after V lost 3 bases and J lost 4 bases. The CDR3 runs to 15 residues. The V gene's germline CDR1 is SNHLY and CDR2 FYNNEI. CDR3 in amino acids: CASSERGQRGTEAFF. In nucleotides, the CDR3 is TGTGCCAGCAGTGAGAGGGGGCAGCGTGGCACTGAAGCTTTCTTT.

This chain links TRBV5-1 with TRBJ2-1; 12 bases agree with TRBD2. The V segment lost 5 bases and the J segment 3 bases; nucleotides outside the gene matches: 9. Germline V gene sequence: CDR1 SGHRS, CDR2 YFSETQ. The length of the CDR3 is 17 residues. The CDR3 here is CASRRRLAGDDYNEQFF. The CDR3 nucleotides read TGCGCCAGCAGACGGCGACTAGCGGGAGATGACTACAATGAGCAGTTCTTC.

The genes are TRBV11-2 and TRBJ1-1; a weak D match, TRBD1 (6 bases). The CDR3 is 14 amino acids. Germline values: CDR1 SGHAT, CDR2 FQNNGV. Trimming left V 1 base short and J 5 bases short, with 11 bases between. This chain's CDR3 is CASSLGIQGTEAFF. The CDR3 nucleotides read TGTGCCAGCAGCTTAGGTATCCAGGGGACTGAAGCTTTCTTT.

The J gene is TRBJ2-3, the V gene TRBV10-3; D call uncertain. Germline V gives CDR1 ENHRY, CDR2 SYGVKD. This CDR3 comprises 12 residues. With 8 bases removed from V and 4 bases from J, the gap between germline ends came to 10 bases. CDR3 nucleotide sequence: TGTGCCATCTCCGACTTCCCAGATACGCAGTATTTT. Its protein product is CAISDFPDTQYF.

In this sample, this clone turned up once. The J gene is TRBJ2-3, the V gene TRBV9, with 12 nucleotides matching TRBD2. The CDR3 runs 16 residues. Trimming removed 3 bases from V and 0 bases from J; junction bases left unmatched: 2. In germline, CDR1 is SGDLS, CDR2 YYNGEE. CDR3 bases: TGTGCCAGCAGCGAGGGACTAGCGGGTAGCACAGATACGCAGTATTTT. Residues: CASSEGLAGSTDTQYF.

The J gene is TRBJ1-5, the V gene TRBV19; D unresolved. Germline assignment: CDR1 LNHDA and CDR2 SQIVND (reference sequence). Trimming left V 7 bases short and J 0 bases short, with 7 bases between. The CDR3 contains 13 residues. The DNA for the CDR3 is TGTGCCAGTATGAGATATAGCAATCAGCCCCAGCATTTT. Translated, it gives CASMRYSNQPQHF.

The chain has TRBV10-1 and TRBJ2-5, with D perhaps TRBD2 (5 bases). Germline V gene sequence: CDR1 WNHNN, CDR2 SYGVQD (reference sequence). The CDR3 consists of 15 residues. V was pared by 3 bases and J by 3 bases, with 14 bases between. The DNA for the CDR3 is TGCGCCAGCAGTGACCCGGGAACAGCCAAAGAGACCCAGTACTTC. Its translation is CASSDPGTAKETQYF.

The chain joins TRBV19 to TRBJ1-1; a weak D match, TRBD1 (6 bases). The CDR3 has 16 residues. Germline CDR1 LNHDA, CDR2 SQIVND (reference sequence). Trimming cost V 4 bases and J 2 bases, with 17 bases left between them. The CDR3 DNA is TGTGCCAGTAGTACGTCCTTGGGCAGGGGAAACACTGAAGCTTTCTTT. This encodes CASSTSLGRGNTEAFF.

The chain employs TRBV4-1 and TRBJ2-5; tentative D call: TRBD1 (6 bases). Trimming stripped 0 bases from V and 4 bases from J, with 12 bases between. Germline CDR1 MGHRA, CDR2 YSYEKL. The CDR3 totals 15 residues. DNA of the CDR3: TGCGCCAGCAGCCAAGACAGGGGAATGGGAGAGACCCAGTACTTC. Encoded protein: CASSQDRGMGETQYF.